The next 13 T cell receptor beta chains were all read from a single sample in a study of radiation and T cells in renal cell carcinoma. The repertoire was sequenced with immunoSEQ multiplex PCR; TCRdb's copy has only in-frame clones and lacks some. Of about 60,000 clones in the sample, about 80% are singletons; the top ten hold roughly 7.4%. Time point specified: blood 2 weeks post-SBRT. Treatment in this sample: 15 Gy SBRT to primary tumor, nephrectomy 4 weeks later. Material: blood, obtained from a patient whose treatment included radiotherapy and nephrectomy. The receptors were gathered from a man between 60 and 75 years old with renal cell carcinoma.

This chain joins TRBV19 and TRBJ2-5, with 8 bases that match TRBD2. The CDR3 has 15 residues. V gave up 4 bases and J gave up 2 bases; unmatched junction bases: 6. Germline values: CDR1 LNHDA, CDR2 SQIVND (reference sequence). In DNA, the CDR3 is TGTGCCAGTAGTACGGCCGGGGGGGATCAAGAGACCCAGTACTTC. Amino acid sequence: CASSTAGGDQETQYF. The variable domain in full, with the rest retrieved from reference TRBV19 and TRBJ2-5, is DGGITQSPKYLFRKEGQNVTLSCEQNLNHDAMYWYRQDPGQGLRLIYYSQIVNDFQKGDIAEGYSVSREKKESFPLTVTSAQKNPTAFYLCASSTAGGDQETQYFGPGTRLLVL.

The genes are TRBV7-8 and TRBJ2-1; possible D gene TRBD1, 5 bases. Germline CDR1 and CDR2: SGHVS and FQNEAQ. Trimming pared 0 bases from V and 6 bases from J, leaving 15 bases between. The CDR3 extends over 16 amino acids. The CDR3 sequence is CASSLAIGDIGNEQFF. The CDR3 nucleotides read TGTGCCAGCAGCTTAGCGATAGGGGATATCGGCAATGAGCAGTTCTTC.

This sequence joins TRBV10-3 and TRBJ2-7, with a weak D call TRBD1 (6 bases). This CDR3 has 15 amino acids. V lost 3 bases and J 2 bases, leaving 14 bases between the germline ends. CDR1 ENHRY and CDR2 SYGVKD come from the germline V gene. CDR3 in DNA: TGTGCCATCAGTGAAAGGGGGACGGCTACCTACGAGCAGTACTTC. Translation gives CAISERGTATYEQYF.

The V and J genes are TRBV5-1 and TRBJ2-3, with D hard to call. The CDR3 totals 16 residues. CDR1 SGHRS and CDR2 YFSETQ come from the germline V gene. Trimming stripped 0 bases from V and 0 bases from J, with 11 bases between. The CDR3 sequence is CASSLVGDSSTDTQYF. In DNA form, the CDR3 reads TGCGCCAGCAGCTTGGTCGGCGATTCTAGCACAGATACGCAGTATTTT.

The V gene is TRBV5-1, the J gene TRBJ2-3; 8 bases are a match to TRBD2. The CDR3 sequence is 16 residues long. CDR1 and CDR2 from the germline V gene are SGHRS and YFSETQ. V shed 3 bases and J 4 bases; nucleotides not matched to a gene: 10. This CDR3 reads CASSWGGGGGSDTQYF. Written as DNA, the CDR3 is TGCGCCAGCAGCTGGGGCGGGGGCGGGGGGTCAGATACGCAGTATTTT.

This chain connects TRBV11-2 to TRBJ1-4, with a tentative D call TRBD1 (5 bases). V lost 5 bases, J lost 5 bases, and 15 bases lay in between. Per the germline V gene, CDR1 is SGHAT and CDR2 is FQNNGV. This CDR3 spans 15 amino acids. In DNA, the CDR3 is TGTGCCAGCAGCACCAGTACCGGGGGAAATGAAAAACTGTTTTTT. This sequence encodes CASSTSTGGNEKLFF.

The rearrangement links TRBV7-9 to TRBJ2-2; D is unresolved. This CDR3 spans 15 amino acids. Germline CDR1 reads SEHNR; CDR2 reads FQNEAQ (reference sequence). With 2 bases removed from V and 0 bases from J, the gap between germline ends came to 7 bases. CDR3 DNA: TGTGCCAGCAGCTTAATCCAGTCGAACACCGGGGAGCTGTTTTTT. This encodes CASSLIQSNTGELFF.

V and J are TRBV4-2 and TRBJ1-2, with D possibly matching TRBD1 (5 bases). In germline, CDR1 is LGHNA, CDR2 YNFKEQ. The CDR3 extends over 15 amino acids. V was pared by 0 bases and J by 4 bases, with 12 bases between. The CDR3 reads CASSQEVETVYGYTF. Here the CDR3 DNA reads TGTGCCAGCAGCCAAGAGGTGGAGACAGTCTATGGCTACACCTTC.

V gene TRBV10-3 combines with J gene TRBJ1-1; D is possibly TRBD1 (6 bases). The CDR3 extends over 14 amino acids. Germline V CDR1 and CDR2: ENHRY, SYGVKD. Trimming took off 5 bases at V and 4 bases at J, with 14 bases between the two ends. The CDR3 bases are TGTGCCATCAGTTATGGGACACAAACCACTGAAGCTTTCTTT. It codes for CAISYGTQTTEAFF.

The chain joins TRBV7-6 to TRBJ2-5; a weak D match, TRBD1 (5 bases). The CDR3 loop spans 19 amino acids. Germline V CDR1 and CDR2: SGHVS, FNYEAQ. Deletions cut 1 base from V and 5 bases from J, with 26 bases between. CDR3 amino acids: CASSLELWLRGAYRETQYF. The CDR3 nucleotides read TGTGCCAGCAGCTTAGAGTTGTGGCTTAGGGGTGCTTATAGGGAGACCCAGTACTTC. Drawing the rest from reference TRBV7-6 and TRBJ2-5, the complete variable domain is GAGVSQSPRYKVTKRGQDVALRCDPISGHVSLYWYRQALGQGPEFLTYFNYEAQQDKSGLPNDRFSAERPEGSISTLTIQRTEQRDSAMYRCASSLELWLRGAYRETQYFGPGTRLLVL.

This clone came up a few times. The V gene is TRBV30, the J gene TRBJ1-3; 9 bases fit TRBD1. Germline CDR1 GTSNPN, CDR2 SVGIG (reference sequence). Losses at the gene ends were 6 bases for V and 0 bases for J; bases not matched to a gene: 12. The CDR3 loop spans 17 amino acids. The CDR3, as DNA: TGTGCCTGTTACCGGGACAGGGCTCTTCTCTCTGGAAACACCATATATTTT. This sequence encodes CACYRDRALLSGNTIYF.

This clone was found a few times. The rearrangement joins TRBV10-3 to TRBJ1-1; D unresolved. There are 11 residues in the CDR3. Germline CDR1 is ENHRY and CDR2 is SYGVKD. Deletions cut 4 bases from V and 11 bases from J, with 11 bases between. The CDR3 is CAISGGGLAFF. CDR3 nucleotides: TGTGCCATCAGTGGTGGAGGTTTGGCTTTCTTT.

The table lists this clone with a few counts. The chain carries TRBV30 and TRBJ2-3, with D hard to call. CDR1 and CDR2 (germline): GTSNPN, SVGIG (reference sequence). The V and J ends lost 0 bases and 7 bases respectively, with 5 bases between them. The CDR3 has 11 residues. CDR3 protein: CAWSVGNTQYF. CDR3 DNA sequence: TGTGCCTGGAGTGTAGGGAATACGCAGTATTTT.